This TCR beta chain was recovered during a study of CD8 T cells in ankylosing spondylitis. Germline V gene lookup returns CDR1 KGHSY and CDR2 FQNENV. V was pared by 3 bases and J by 4 bases, with 12 bases between. This CDR3 region has 15 residues. Study-wide results and limits: Significant enrichment of disease-linked clones was reportedly seen in matched ankylosing spondylitis synovial fluid. Previous work reported some of these motif variants in the synovial fluid and blood of reactive arthritis. Peripheral blood held disease-linked clones only at relatively low frequency, and these were CD8+.

TCRdb re-called the 5' RACE reads with MiXCR, one entry per CDR3 protein. The sample has under 300,000 distinct CDR3 sequences, around 9.1% seen once; the top ten hold almost 7%. This clonotype was seen many times. Antigen specificity is unknown. This chain joins TRBV16 and TRBJ1-4; a weak D match, TRBD1 (5 bases). The TCR originated in a male donor with ankylosing spondylitis or in good health (not recorded which). The sequenced sample was blood, either unsorted or a sorted T cell fraction (not recorded which). The CDR3 region has the DNA TGTGCCAGCAGCCACCGGACATCGAGTAATGAAAAACTGTTTTTT. Its translation: CASSHRTSSNEKLFF.